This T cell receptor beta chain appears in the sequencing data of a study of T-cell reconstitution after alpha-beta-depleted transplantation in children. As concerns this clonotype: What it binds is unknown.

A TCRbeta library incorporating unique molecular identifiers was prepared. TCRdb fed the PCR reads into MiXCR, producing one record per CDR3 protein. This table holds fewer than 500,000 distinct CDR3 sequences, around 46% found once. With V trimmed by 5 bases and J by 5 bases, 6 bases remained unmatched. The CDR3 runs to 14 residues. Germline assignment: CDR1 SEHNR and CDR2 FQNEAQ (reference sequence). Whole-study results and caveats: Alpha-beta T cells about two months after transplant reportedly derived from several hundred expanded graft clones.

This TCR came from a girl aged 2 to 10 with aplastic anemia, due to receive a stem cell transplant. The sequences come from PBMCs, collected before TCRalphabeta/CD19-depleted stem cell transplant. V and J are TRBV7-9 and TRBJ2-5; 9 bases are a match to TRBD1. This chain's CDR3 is CASSRDRDRETQYF. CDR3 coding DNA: TGTGCCAGCAGCCGGGACAGGGACAGGGAGACCCAGTACTTC.